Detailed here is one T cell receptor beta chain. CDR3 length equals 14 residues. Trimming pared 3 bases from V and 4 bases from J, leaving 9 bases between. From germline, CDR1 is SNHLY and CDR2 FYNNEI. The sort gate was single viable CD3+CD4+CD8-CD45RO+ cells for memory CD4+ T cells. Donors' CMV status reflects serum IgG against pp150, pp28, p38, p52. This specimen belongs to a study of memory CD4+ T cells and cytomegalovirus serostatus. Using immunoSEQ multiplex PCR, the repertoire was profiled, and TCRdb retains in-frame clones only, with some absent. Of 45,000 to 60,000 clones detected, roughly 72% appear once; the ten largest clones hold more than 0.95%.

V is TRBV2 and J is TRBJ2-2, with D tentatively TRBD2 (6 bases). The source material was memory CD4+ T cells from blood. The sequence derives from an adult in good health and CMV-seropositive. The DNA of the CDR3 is TGTGCCAGCAGTGACCGGGGAGGCACCGGGGAGCTGTTTTTT. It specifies CASSDRGGTGELFF.